What follows are 10 T cell receptor beta chains derived from one specimen sequenced in a study of T cells in Graves' hyperthyroidism and ophthalmopathy. RNA transcripts yielded amplified TCR beta CDR3 regions. Using the HTBI primer set, a first-round RT-PCR was run on the TCR CDR3. MiXCR, run by TCRdb on the multiplex PCR reads, gives a single entry per CDR3 protein. Of hundreds of thousands of distinct CDR3 sequences listed, approximately 15% were seen once; the top ten hold 5.8%. Sequenced: blood. These receptors were obtained from a woman aged 30 to 39 with Graves' hyperthyroidism that later progressed to Graves' ophthalmopathy.

Notes on this clonotype: The junction and the germline gene differ at one end; a read error may be behind it. The V and J genes are TRBV24-1 and TRBJ2-1; the match to TRBD2 covers 7 bases. The CDR3 has 16 amino acids. Germline CDR1 and CDR2: KGHDR and SFDVKD. The CDR3 here is CATSDALADTYNERFF. The CDR3 DNA reads as TGTGCCACCAGTGACGCCCTAGCGGACACCTACAATGAGCGGTTCTTC.

This clonotype showed up many times. This sequence joins TRBV6-1 and TRBJ1-3; 7 bases agree with TRBD1. This CDR3 spans 16 amino acids. Germline CDR1 reads MNHNS; CDR2 reads SASEGT. V was pared by 5 bases and J by 4 bases, with 11 bases of the junction left unmatched. CDR3 in amino acids: CASSSYRGPRGNTIYF. In nucleotides, the CDR3 is TGTGCCAGCAGTTCCTACAGGGGACCCAGAGGAAACACCATATATTTT.

This clonotype occurred many times. The rearrangement links TRBV20-1 to TRBJ2-7; 9 bases line up with TRBD1. V dropped 5 bases and J dropped 3; count of bases not matched to a gene: 5. The germline CDR1 and CDR2 sequences are DFQATT and SNEGSKA (reference sequence). The CDR3 contains 13 residues. As DNA, the CDR3 is TGCAGTGCTGGGGGACAGGGCCACTACGAGCAGTACTTC. It codes for CSAGGQGHYEQYF.

This clonotype was seen ten or more times. This sequence joins TRBV2 and TRBJ2-7; 11 bases align to TRBD2. V trimming: 7 bases; J trimming: 6 bases; junction bases outside the gene matches: 5. CDR1 SNHLY and CDR2 FYNNEI come from the germline V gene. This CDR3 has 13 amino acids. The CDR3 coding sequence is TGTGCCAGCACCATAGCGGGAGGGCTCGAGCAGTACTTC. Protein sequence: CASTIAGGLEQYF.

This clonotype was seen ten or more times. Its ends do not fully match the called genes, so a read error is possible. The J gene is TRBJ2-5, the V gene TRBV27; TRBD1 agrees at 8 bases. This CDR3 is 12 amino acids long. The V gene's germline CDR1 is MNHEY and CDR2 SMNVEV (reference sequence). The CDR3 DNA is TGTGCCTGCAGTACCGCCAGGGGGCTCCAGTACTTC. Protein: CACSTARGLQYF.

This clonotype was found a few times. This chain connects TRBV5-1 to TRBJ2-6, with D maybe TRBD1 (6 bases). This CDR3 has 17 residues. The germline V and J ends were trimmed by 1 base and 4 bases, with 15 bases remaining between them. Germline CDR1 and CDR2: SGHRS and YFSETQ. Here the CDR3 reads CASSLLGAAAGANVLTF. DNA for the CDR3: TGCGCCAGCAGCTTGCTGGGGGCGGCAGCCGGGGCCAACGTCCTGACTTTC.

This clonotype has ten or more counts. The chain couples TRBV7-2 to TRBJ2-5; no clear D gene. CDR3 length equals 14 residues. The ends were cut back, 2 bases at V and 5 bases at J, with 12 bases in the middle. The germline CDR1 and CDR2 sequences are SGHTA and FQGNSA. This chain's CDR3 is CASSLIVGRETQYF. CDR3 coding DNA: TGTGCCAGCAGCTTAATAGTGGGAAGGGAGACCCAGTACTTC.

This sequence joins TRBV19 and TRBJ1-2; D is perhaps TRBD1 (6 bases). This CDR3 has 14 residues. The germline V gene has CDR1 LNHDA and CDR2 SQIVND (reference sequence). The V and J ends lost 5 bases and 5 bases respectively, with 15 bases between them. CDR3 sequence reads: CASSAQQGRYGYTF. The CDR3 DNA reads as TGTGCCAGTAGTGCCCAACAGGGCCGGTATGGCTACACCTTC.

This sequence joins TRBV19 and TRBJ2-7; the match to TRBD1 covers 7 bases. Germline trimming cut 3 bases from V and 3 bases from J; bases unmatched to any gene: 11. CDR1 and CDR2 from the germline V gene are LNHDA and SQIVND (reference sequence). The CDR3 length is 16 residues. The CDR3 sequence is CASSIWAGQVIYEQYF. The CDR3, as DNA: TGTGCCAGTAGTATTTGGGCCGGACAGGTGATCTACGAGCAGTACTTC.

There are many counts of this clonotype. The rearrangement joins TRBV11-2 to TRBJ2-5; D uncertain. The CDR3 consists of 13 residues. V lost 5 bases, J lost 5 bases, and 12 bases lay in between. CDR1 and CDR2 (germline): SGHAT, FQNNGV. CDR3 nucleotide sequence: TGTGCCAGCAGCCTAATGTCTGTGGAGACCCAGTACTTC. This encodes CASSLMSVETQYF.